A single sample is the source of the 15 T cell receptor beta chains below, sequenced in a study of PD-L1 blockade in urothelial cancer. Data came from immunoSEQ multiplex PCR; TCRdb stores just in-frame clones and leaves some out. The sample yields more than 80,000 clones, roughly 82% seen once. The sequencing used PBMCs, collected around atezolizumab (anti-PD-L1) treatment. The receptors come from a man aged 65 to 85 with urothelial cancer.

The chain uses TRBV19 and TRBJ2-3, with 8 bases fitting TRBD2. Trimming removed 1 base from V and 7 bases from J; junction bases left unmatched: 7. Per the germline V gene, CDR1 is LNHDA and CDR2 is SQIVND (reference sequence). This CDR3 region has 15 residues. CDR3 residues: CASSIATSGQNTQYF. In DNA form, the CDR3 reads TGTGCCAGTAGTATAGCCACTAGCGGACAGAATACGCAGTATTTT.

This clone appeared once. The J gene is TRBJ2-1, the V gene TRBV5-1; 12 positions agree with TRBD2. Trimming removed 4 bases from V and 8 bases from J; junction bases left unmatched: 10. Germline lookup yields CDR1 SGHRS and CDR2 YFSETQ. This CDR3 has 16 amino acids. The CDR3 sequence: CASSPRASGGVDEQFF. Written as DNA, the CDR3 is TGCGCCAGCAGCCCGAGGGCTAGCGGGGGGGTGGATGAGCAGTTCTTC.

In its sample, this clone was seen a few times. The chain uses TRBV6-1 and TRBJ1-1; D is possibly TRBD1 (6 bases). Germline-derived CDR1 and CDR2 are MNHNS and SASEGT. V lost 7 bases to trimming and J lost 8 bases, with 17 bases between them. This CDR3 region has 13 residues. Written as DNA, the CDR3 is TGTGCCAGCACCCAGGACAGTCCAGAAGAAGCTTTCTTT. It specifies CASTQDSPEEAFF.

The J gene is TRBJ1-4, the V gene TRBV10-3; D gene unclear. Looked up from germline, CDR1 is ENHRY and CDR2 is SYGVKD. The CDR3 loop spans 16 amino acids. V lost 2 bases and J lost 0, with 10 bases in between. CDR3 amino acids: CAISEGIGATNEKLFF. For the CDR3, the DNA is TGTGCCATCAGTGAGGGGATCGGGGCAACTAATGAAAAACTGTTTTTT.

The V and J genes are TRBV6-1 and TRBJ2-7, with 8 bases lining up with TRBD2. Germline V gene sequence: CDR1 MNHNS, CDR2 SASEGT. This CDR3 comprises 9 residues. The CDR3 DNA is TGTGTCCGCGGGAGGGAGCAGTACTTC. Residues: CVRGREQYF.

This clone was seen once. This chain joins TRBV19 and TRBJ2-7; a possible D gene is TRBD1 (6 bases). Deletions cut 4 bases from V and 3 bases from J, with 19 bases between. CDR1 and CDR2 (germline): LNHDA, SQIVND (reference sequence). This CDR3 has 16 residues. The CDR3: CASSNTRQDHNYEQYF. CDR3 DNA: TGTGCCAGTAGTAATACTAGACAGGACCATAACTACGAGCAGTACTTC. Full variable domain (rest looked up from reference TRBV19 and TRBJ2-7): DGGITQSPKYLFRKEGQNVTLSCEQNLNHDAMYWYRQDPGQGLRLIYYSQIVNDFQKGDIAEGYSVSREKKESFPLTVTSAQKNPTAFYLCASSNTRQDHNYEQYFGPGTRLTVT.

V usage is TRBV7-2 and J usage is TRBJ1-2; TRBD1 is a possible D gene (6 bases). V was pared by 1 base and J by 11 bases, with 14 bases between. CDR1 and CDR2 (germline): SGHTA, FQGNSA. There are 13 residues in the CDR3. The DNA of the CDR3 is TGTGCCAGCAGCTTAGTGTGGACAGAAGGATACACCTTC. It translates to CASSLVWTEGYTF. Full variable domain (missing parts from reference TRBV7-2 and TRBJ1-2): GAGVSQSPSNKVTEKGKDVELRCDPISGHTALYWYRQSLGQGLEFLIYFQGNSAPDKSGLPSDRFSAERTGGSVSTLTIQRTQQEDSAVYLCASSLVWTEGYTFGSGTRLTVV.

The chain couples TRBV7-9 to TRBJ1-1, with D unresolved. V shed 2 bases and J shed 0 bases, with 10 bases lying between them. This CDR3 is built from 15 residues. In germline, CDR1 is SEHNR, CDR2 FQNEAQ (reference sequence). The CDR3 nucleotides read TGTGCCAGCAGCTTAACTCAGGAAATGAACACTGAAGCTTTCTTT. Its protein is CASSLTQEMNTEAFF.

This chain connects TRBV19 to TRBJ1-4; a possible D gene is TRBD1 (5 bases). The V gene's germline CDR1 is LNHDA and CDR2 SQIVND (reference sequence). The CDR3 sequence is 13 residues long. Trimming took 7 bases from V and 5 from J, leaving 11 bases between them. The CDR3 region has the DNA TGTGCCAGTACGGCAGGGCTGAATGAAAAACTGTTTTTT. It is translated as CASTAGLNEKLFF.

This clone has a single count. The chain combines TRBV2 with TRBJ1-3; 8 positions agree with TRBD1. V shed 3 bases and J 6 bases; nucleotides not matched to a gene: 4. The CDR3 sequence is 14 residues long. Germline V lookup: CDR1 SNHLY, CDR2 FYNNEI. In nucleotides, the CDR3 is TGTGCCAGCAGTGATCGGACAGGGACAAACACCATATATTTT. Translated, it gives CASSDRTGTNTIYF.

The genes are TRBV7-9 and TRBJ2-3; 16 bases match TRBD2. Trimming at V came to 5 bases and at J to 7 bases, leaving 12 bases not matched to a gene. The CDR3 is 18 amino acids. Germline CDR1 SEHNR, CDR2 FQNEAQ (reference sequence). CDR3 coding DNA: TGTGCCAGCAGCCCCGGGACTAGCGGGGGGGCGAAAAAGAATACGCAGTATTTT. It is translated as CASSPGTSGGAKKNTQYF.

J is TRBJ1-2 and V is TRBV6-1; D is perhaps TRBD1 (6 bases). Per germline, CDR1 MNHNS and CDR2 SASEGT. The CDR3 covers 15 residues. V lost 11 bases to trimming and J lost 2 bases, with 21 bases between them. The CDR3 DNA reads TGTGCCGCTAGCCGCGGACAGTGGGTAAACTATGGCTACACCTTC. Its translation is CAASRGQWVNYGYTF.

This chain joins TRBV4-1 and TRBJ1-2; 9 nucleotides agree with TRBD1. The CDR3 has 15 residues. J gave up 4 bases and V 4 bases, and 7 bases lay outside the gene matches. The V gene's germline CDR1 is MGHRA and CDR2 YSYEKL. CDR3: CASSPGTGKFYGYTF. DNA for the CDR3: TGCGCCAGCAGCCCCGGGACAGGGAAGTTCTATGGCTACACCTTC.

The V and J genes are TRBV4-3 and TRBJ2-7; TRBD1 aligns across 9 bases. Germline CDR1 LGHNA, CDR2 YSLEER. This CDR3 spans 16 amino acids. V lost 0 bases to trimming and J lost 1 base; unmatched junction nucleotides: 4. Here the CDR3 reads CASSQDGTGPSYEQYF. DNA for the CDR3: TGCGCCAGCAGCCAAGATGGGACAGGGCCTTCCTACGAGCAGTACTTC.

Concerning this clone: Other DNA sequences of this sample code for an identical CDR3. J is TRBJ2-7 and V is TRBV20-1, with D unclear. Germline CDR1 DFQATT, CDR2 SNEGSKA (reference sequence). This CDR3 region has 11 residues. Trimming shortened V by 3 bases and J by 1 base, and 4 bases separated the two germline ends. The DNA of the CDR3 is TGCAGTGCTAGGACTTCCTACGAGCAGTACTTC. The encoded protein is CSARTSYEQYF.